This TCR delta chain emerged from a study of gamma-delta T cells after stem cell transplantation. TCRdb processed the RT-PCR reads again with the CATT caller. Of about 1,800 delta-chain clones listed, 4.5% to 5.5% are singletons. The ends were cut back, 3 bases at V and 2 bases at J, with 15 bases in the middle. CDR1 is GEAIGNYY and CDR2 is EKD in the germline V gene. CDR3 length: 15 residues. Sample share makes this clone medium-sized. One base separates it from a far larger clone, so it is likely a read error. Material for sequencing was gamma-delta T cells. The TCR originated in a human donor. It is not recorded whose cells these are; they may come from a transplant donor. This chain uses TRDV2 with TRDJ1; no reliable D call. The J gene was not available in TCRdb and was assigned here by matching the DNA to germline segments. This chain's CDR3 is CACDSRVGSTDKLIF. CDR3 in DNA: TGTGCCTGTGACTCCCGAGTAGGGAGTACCGATAAACTCATCTTT.